This T cell receptor beta chain was recorded in a study of blood T cell repertoires in COVID-19. The CDR3 runs 15 residues. Germline values: CDR1 MNHEY, CDR2 SVGAGI. Trimming removed 6 bases from V and 0 bases from J, with 9 bases in between. How the authors handled the data: How many nucleated cells were present was estimated from reference gene primer amplification. Generated by immunoSEQ multiplex PCR, the TCRdb table keeps only in-frame clones and is missing some. The V and J calls and clone size come from that table; D and trimming were worked out from the DNA. The sample has hundreds of thousands of clones, 90% seen once. All exposed participants met a person with COVID-19 within 2 weeks before entering the study.

The specimen sequenced was PBMCs or T cells enriched from blood (not recorded which). This chain uses TRBV6-5 with TRBJ2-6, with D hard to call. This TCR was sampled from a man aged 25-45 years who had been exposed to COVID-19. The CDR3 DNA reads as TGTGCCAGCAGCGAGCCGCTCTCTGGGGCCAACGTCCTGACTTTC. Translated, it gives CASSEPLSGANVLTF.